Listed below are T cell receptor beta chains from one sample, sequenced in a study of T cell changes during pregnancy in multiple sclerosis. Using immunoSEQ multiplex PCR, the repertoire was profiled, and TCRdb retains in-frame clones only, with some absent. The sample has under 70,000 clones, about nine tenths seen once. Specimen: peripheral blood, collected in the second trimester of pregnancy. The receptor set was obtained from a female donor with multiple sclerosis, enrolled in a pregnancy study. CDR3s include the opening cysteine and the closing phenylalanine or tryptophan. D genes are given only for firm matches. Clone size is stated in some rows and not others, as once, few, many or a class when expanded.

clone size	D gene	V gene	J gene	CDR3 protein	CDR3 DNA
-	-	TRBV18	TRBJ2-7	CASSPLYRDSYEQYF	TGTGCCAGCTCACCACTCTACCGGGACTCCTACGAGCAGTACTTC
once	TRBD2	TRBV7-2	TRBJ2-7	CASSSQRGIYEQYF	TGTGCCAGCAGCTCCCAGCGGGGGATCTACGAGCAGTACTTC
-	TRBD1	TRBV6-6	TRBJ1-1	CASAQQGAVTEAFF	TGTGCCAGCGCCCAGCAGGGGGCGGTCACTGAAGCTTTCTTT
-	-	TRBV5-4	TRBJ2-7	CASSASLVTHEQYF	TGTGCCAGCAGCGCGAGCTTGGTAACCCACGAGCAGTACTTC
-	-	TRBV9	TRBJ1-2	CASSVDGYYGYTF	TGTGCCAGCAGCGTAGACGGGTATTATGGCTACACCTTC
-	-	TRBV30	TRBJ1-2	CAWSYDYYGYTF	TGTGCCTGGAGTTATGACTACTATGGCTACACCTTC
few	TRBD1	TRBV19	TRBJ1-6	CASSPGQGLGTLHF	TGTGCCAGTAGCCCGGGACAGGGGCTGGGGACCCTCCACTTT
once	-	TRBV11-2	TRBJ2-7	CASSLAGMEQYF	TGTGCCAGCAGCTTAGCAGGGATGGAGCAGTACTTC
-	-	TRBV30	TRBJ1-6	CAWRSQGLAPLHF	TGTGCCTGGAGGAGTCAGGGGCTGGCGCCCCTCCACTTT
-	-	TRBV2	TRBJ1-6	CASSVEGNSPLHF	TGTGCCAGCAGTGTGGAGGGAAATTCACCCCTCCACTTT
-	-	TRBV28	TRBJ1-2	CASNVEGRGNYGYTF	TGTGCCAGCAACGTCGAGGGCAGGGGTAACTATGGCTACACCTTC
-	-	TRBV18	TRBJ1-4	CASSPGTNEKLFF	TGTGCCAGCTCACCAGGGACAAATGAAAAACTGTTTTTT
-	-	TRBV4-1	TRBJ2-7	CASSREDSRTYEQYF	TGCGCCAGCAGCCGAGAAGACAGCCGGACCTACGAGCAGTACTTC
-	TRBD1	TRBV6-5	TRBJ1-2	CASSPQGAQGYTF	TGTGCCAGCAGTCCCCAGGGGGCGCAGGGCTACACCTTC
-	TRBD1	TRBV15	TRBJ2-7	CATSSNSPGQGVYEQYF	TGTGCCACCAGCAGCAATTCGCCGGGACAGGGGGTTTACGAGCAGTACTTC
-	TRBD1	TRBV27	TRBJ1-3	CASSSTGDGNTIYF	TGTGCCAGCAGTTCGACAGGGGACGGAAACACCATATATTTT
-	-	TRBV7-3	TRBJ2-2	CASSVYTGELFF	TGTGCCAGCAGCGTCTACACCGGGGAGCTGTTTTTT
-	-	TRBV18	TRBJ2-3	CASSPSRSTDTQYF	TGTGCCAGCTCACCATCCAGGTCGACAGATACGCAGTATTTT
few	-	TRBV4-3	TRBJ2-3	CASSQVSLGRGTDTQYF	TGCGCCAGCAGCCAAGTGTCATTAGGCAGGGGAACAGATACGCAGTATTTT
once	-	TRBV6-1	TRBJ1-5	CATLRWGADQPQHF	TGTGCCACCCTAAGATGGGGCGCCGATCAGCCCCAGCATTTT
-	TRBD1	TRBV4-1	TRBJ1-2	CASSNRQGSPYGYTF	TGCGCCAGCAGCAACCGACAGGGATCCCCCTATGGCTACACCTTC
-	-	TRBV18	TRBJ2-7	CASSSSGNEQYF	TGTGCCAGCTCATCCTCAGGGAACGAGCAGTACTTC
-	TRBD1	TRBV5-1	TRBJ1-4	CASSLEGANEKLFF	TGCGCCAGCAGCTTGGAGGGGGCGAATGAAAAACTGTTTTTT
many	TRBD2	TRBV28	TRBJ2-5	CASSPPSGGVETQYF	TGTGCCAGCAGTCCTCCTAGCGGGGGGGTAGAGACCCAGTACTTC
-	-	TRBV2	TRBJ1-3	CASSATQGFGNTIYF	TGTGCCAGCAGTGCAACACAGGGTTTTGGAAACACCATATATTTT
-	-	TRBV18	TRBJ1-1	CASSVQGNTEAFF	TGTGCCAGCTCAGTACAGGGGAACACTGAAGCTTTCTTT
-	-	TRBV7-2	TRBJ2-4	CASSFMADSEKVQYF	TGTGCCAGCAGCTTTATGGCGGACAGTGAGAAGGTTCAGTACTTC
-	-	TRBV5-4	TRBJ1-2	CASSRGFGSYGYTF	TGTGCCAGCAGCCGGGGATTCGGTAGCTATGGCTACACCTTC
-	TRBD2	TRBV28	TRBJ2-1	CASSTSGGNNEQFF	TGTGCCAGCAGTACTAGCGGGGGGAACAATGAGCAGTTCTTC
-	TRBD1	TRBV30	TRBJ2-7	CALRDRVTSYEQYF	TGTGCCCTCCGGGACAGGGTAACCTCCTACGAGCAGTACTTC
-	-	TRBV6-1	TRBJ2-1	CASSGYLGGEQFF	TGTGCCAGCAGTGGCTATCTAGGGGGTGAGCAGTTCTTC
-	TRBD1	TRBV6-5	TRBJ2-3	CASSYLGQGTDTQYF	TGTGCCAGCAGTTACCTGGGACAGGGAACAGATACGCAGTATTTT
-	-	TRBV10-2	TRBJ1-1	CASMGAYSPEAFF	TGCGCCAGCATGGGGGCGTACTCGCCTGAAGCTTTCTTT
-	-	TRBV7-9	TRBJ2-3	CASSPRLVPSTDTQYF	TGTGCCAGCAGCCCTCGGCTAGTGCCTAGCACAGATACGCAGTATTTT
-	-	TRBV2	TRBJ1-2	CASSEQGNYGYTF	TGTGCCAGCAGTGAGCAGGGCAACTATGGCTACACCTTC
-	-	TRBV5-5	TRBJ1-4	CASSLGGGIFNEKLFF	TGTGCCAGCAGTCTTGGGGGCGGCATCTTTAATGAAAAACTGTTTTTT
-	TRBD2	TRBV5-1	TRBJ2-1	CASSFTSGSNEQFF	TGCGCCAGCAGCTTCACTAGCGGGAGCAATGAGCAGTTCTTC
-	-	TRBV27	TRBJ1-6	CASTLEGGAYNSPLHF	TGTGCCAGCACCCTGGAGGGGGGGGCATATAATTCACCCCTCCACTTT
-	-	TRBV30	TRBJ1-4	CAWSALTGYNEKLFF	TGTGCCTGGAGTGCTTTGACAGGTTATAATGAAAAACTGTTTTTT
-	TRBD1	TRBV10-3	TRBJ1-2	CAISESKQGARGYTF	TGTGCCATCAGTGAGTCGAAGCAGGGGGCGCGGGGCTACACCTTC
-	-	TRBV28	TRBJ1-2	CASSLGQYGYTF	TGTGCCAGCAGTTTAGGCCAGTACGGCTACACCTTC
-	-	TRBV5-6	TRBJ2-7	CASKTDSYEQYF	TGTGCCAGCAAGACAGATTCCTACGAGCAGTACTTC
-	TRBD1	TRBV18	TRBJ2-2	CASSTLGTEVTGELFF	TGTGCCAGCTCAACTTTAGGGACAGAGGTCACCGGGGAGCTGTTTTTT
-	TRBD1	TRBV7-9	TRBJ1-2	CASSFGQGFYGYTF	TGTGCCAGCAGCTTTGGACAGGGCTTCTATGGCTACACCTTC
-	TRBD2	TRBV2	TRBJ2-2	CASRIEAGGSTGELFF	TGTGCCAGCAGGATCGAAGCGGGGGGAAGCACCGGGGAGCTGTTTTTT
-	-	TRBV7-2	TRBJ1-1	CASSLGAAFSEAFF	TGTGCCAGCAGCTTGGGGGCGGCCTTCTCTGAAGCTTTCTTT
-	TRBD2	TRBV5-4	TRBJ2-6	CASIPGGPFPNSGANVLTF	TGTGCCAGCATCCCGGGGGGGCCCTTCCCCAACTCTGGGGCCAACGTCCTGACTTTC
-	TRBD1	TRBV28	TRBJ2-1	CASRGQLYNEQFF	TGTGCCAGCAGGGGACAGCTATACAATGAGCAGTTCTTC
-	-	TRBV6-5	TRBJ1-1	CASSLGAWTEAFF	TGTGCCAGCAGCTTGGGGGCTTGGACTGAAGCTTTCTTT
once	-	TRBV6-5	TRBJ2-5	CASSYLGGEETQYF	TGTGCCAGCAGTTACTTAGGGGGAGAAGAGACCCAGTACTTC
-	-	TRBV5-6	TRBJ1-6	CASSLRGVDSPLHF	TGTGCCAGCAGCTTGAGGGGCGTGGATTCACCCCTCCACTTT
few	-	TRBV11-2	TRBJ2-3	CASSLNSQGIVNTQYF	TGTGCCAGCAGCTTAAACTCGCAGGGGATCGTGAATACGCAGTATTTT
-	TRBD2	TRBV4-3	TRBJ2-1	CASSQTSGWGGEQFF	TGCGCCAGCAGCCAAACTAGCGGGTGGGGGGGGGAGCAGTTCTTC
-	TRBD1	TRBV7-2	TRBJ2-7	CASSQRQGAREQYF	TGTGCCAGCAGCCAAAGACAGGGGGCGAGGGAGCAGTACTTC
-	-	TRBV19	TRBJ2-3	CASSRGSGAINTDTQYF	TGTGCCAGTAGTCGCGGCTCGGGAGCCATAAACACAGATACGCAGTATTTT
-	TRBD1	TRBV30	TRBJ1-1	CAWSVEGQDFWTFF	TGTGCCTGGAGTGTCGAGGGACAGGATTTTTGGACTTTCTTT
-	TRBD1	TRBV6-1	TRBJ2-1	CASSEARRGRDEQFF	TGTGCCAGCAGTGAAGCTCGCAGGGGGCGCGATGAGCAGTTCTTC